One sample yielded the 5 T cell receptor beta chains listed below, sequenced in a study of blood T cells in healthy people across ages. Through a sample-barcoded 5' primer and a J-beta primer mix, a second PCR was run for about 7 to 12 cycles. MiXCR was run by TCRdb on the 5' RACE reads, yielding one entry per CDR3 protein. Of just over 1 million distinct CDR3 sequences listed, 40% to 45% were seen once; the top ten hold approximately 17%. Sequencing input: blood. These receptors came from a woman aged 60 to 75 in good health.

In its sample, this clonotype was seen a few times. The genes are TRBV11-3 and TRBJ2-1; D uncertain. The CDR3 has 15 amino acids. V was clipped by 4 bases and J by 0 bases, with 10 bases between them. The germline V gene encodes CDR1 SGHNT and CDR2 YENEEA. This chain's CDR3 is CASSSTTLSYNEQFF. The CDR3 DNA follows: TGTGCCAGCAGCTCGACGACACTCTCCTACAATGAGCAGTTCTTC.

In this sample, this clonotype turned up once. A clone one base away is much larger, so this may be a read error. The CDR3, as DNA: TGTGCCACCGGGGAGACTGGGGCCAACGCCCTGACTTTC. Translating it yields CATGETGANALTF. The gene calls are TRBV24-1 and TRBJ2-6; D assignment may be TRBD1 or TRBD2 (5 bases each). Per the germline V gene, CDR1 is KGHDR and CDR2 is SFDVKD. The CDR3 extends over 13 amino acids.

J is TRBJ2-1 and V is TRBV11-2, with D possibly being TRBD1 or TRBD2 (6 bases each). V lost 4 bases to trimming and J lost 3 bases, with 19 bases between them. Germline CDR1 and CDR2: SGHAT and FQNNGV. The CDR3 length is 17 residues. CDR3 protein: CASSSSPWGAVYNEQFF. The CDR3 coding sequence is TGTGCCAGCAGCTCCTCCCCGTGGGGGGCCGTCTACAATGAGCAGTTCTTC.

The chain employs TRBV9 and TRBJ1-2; the match to TRBD1 covers 8 bases. V gave up 4 bases and J gave up 3 bases; unmatched junction bases: 8. There are 15 residues in the CDR3. Germline lookup yields CDR1 SGDLS and CDR2 YYNGEE. This CDR3 reads CASSSGQGGDYGYTF. DNA for the CDR3: TGTGCCAGCAGCTCAGGACAGGGAGGGGACTATGGCTACACCTTC.

This clonotype was found many times. This chain uses TRBV6-6 with TRBJ2-1, with no clear D. Between the trimmed V and J ends, which lost 6 bases and 7 bases, there was a span of 7 bases. Germline values: CDR1 MNHNY, CDR2 SVGAGI (reference sequence). CDR3 size: 11 residues. CDR3 protein: CASSYTNEQFF. The CDR3 nucleotides read TGTGCCAGCAGCTACACTAATGAGCAGTTCTTC.